This T cell receptor (beta chain) is drawn from a study of OX40 agonist ivuxolimab in advanced cancers. Whole-study results and caveats: Some patients without response likewise showed low normalized clonal expansion.

As to this clone: As yet, its antigen is unknown.

The CDR3 extends over 13 amino acids. Germline V gives CDR1 MDHEN, CDR2 SYDVKM. V lost 2 bases to trimming and J lost 7 bases, with 9 bases between them. Repertoires were generated with immunoSEQ multiplex PCR, while TCRdb's copy carries only in-frame clones and drops some. The table shows roughly 64,000 clones, with roughly nine tenths occurring only once. Baseline, cycle 4 day 1, and cycle 7 day 1 were the blood sampling points. V and J are TRBV28 and TRBJ2-1, with D uncertain. This clonotype originated in an adult with an advanced solid tumor such as melanoma, head and neck, liver or kidney cancer. The sequencing here drew on CD4+ or CD8+ T cells sorted from blood, taken in a trial of the OX40 agonist ivuxolimab. The CDR3: CASSLNSGNEQFF. For the CDR3, the DNA is TGTGCCAGCAGTTTAAATAGTGGGAATGAGCAGTTCTTC.